Below, 8 T cell receptor beta chains from the same sample are listed, as sequenced in a study of cytomegalovirus exposure and HLA in healthy donors. The assay was immunoSEQ multiplex PCR, and TCRdb's table has in-frame clones only and misses some. The table records some 80,000 clones, approximately 96% of them present only once. Sequences were obtained from PBMCs. Receptor source: a woman between 18 and 29 years old in good health and CMV-seronegative.

CDR3 region: CASSPLGDQPQHF. The CDR3 region has the DNA TGTGCCAGCAGCCCCCTCGGGGATCAGCCCCAGCATTTT. The chain uses TRBV7-9 and TRBJ1-5, with unresolved D. Germline V lookup: CDR1 SEHNR, CDR2 FQNEAQ (reference sequence). V was pared by 5 bases and J by 5 bases, with 10 bases between. This CDR3 has 13 residues.

The V call is TRBV9, the J call TRBJ2-2; D possibly corresponds to TRBD2 (5 bases). The CDR3 extends over 13 amino acids. In germline, CDR1 is SGDLS, CDR2 YYNGEE. Trimming removed 0 bases at V and 7 bases at J, with 7 bases between. The CDR3 DNA reads as TGTGCCAGCAGCGTAGACGGGATCGGGGAGCTGTTTTTT. Translated, it gives CASSVDGIGELFF. The full variable domain, rest sourced from reference TRBV9 and TRBJ2-2, is DSGVTQTPKHLITATGQRVTLRCSPRSGDLSVYWYQQSLDQGLQFLIQYYNGEERAKGNILERFSAQQFPDLHSELNLSSLELGDSALYFCASSVDGIGELFFGEGSRLTVL.

The chain has TRBV7-7 and TRBJ2-1, with a possible D match to TRBD2 (5 bases). The V gene lost 1 base and the J gene lost 5 bases, with 18 bases spanning the gap. The germline CDR1 and CDR2 sequences are SSHAT and FNYEAQ (reference sequence). The CDR3 has 17 amino acids. The CDR3 loop reads CASSLDIPASSNNEQFF. Written as DNA, the CDR3 is TGTGCCAGCAGCTTAGATATTCCGGCTAGCAGTAACAATGAGCAGTTCTTC.

This rearrangement joins TRBV15 to TRBJ2-7; the match to TRBD2 covers 9 bases. This CDR3 has 18 residues. The germline V gene encodes CDR1 LNHNV and CDR2 YYDKDF (reference sequence). V trimming: 0 bases; J trimming: 9 bases; junction bases outside the gene matches: 18. The CDR3 spells CATSRERLAGTSYDGQYF. The DNA for the CDR3 is TGTGCCACCAGCAGAGAGCGGCTAGCGGGGACATCCTACGATGGGCAGTACTTC. Variable domain in full (rest from reference TRBV15 and TRBJ2-7): DAMVIQNPRYQVTQFGKPVTLSCSQTLNHNVMYWYQQKSSQAPKLLFHYYDKDFNNEADTPDNFQSRRPNTSFCFLDIRSPGLGDTAMYLCATSRERLAGTSYDGQYFGPGTRLTVT.

The V and J genes are TRBV10-2 and TRBJ1-1; 8 bases line up with TRBD1. CDR3 length: 14 residues. With V trimmed by 3 bases and J by 5 bases, 5 bases remained unmatched. Germline V CDR1 and CDR2: WSHSY, SAAADI. CDR3 in DNA: TGCGCCAGCAGTGAAGTGACAGGGGTGACTGAAGCTTTCTTT. Its protein is CASSEVTGVTEAFF.

V usage is TRBV27 and J usage is TRBJ1-2; weak D call: TRBD1 (5 bases). CDR3 length equals 13 residues. V lost 6 bases and J lost 3, with 11 bases in between. The V gene's germline CDR1 is MNHEY and CDR2 SMNVEV (reference sequence). The DNA of the CDR3 is TGTGCCAGCAGCCTCGACAGAGACTATGGCTACACCTTC. Protein sequence: CASSLDRDYGYTF.

This clone appeared once. V gene TRBV15 combines with J gene TRBJ2-5, with D possibly being TRBD2 (6 bases). Trimming stripped 6 bases from V and 7 bases from J, with 18 bases between. Germline CDR1 reads LNHNV; CDR2 reads YYDKDF (reference sequence). The CDR3 loop spans 14 amino acids. CDR3 nucleotides: TGTGCCACCAGGTCGTCGGAGGGCATGCGGACCCAGTACTTC. Its translation is CATRSSEGMRTQYF. The complete variable domain, with remaining parts taken from reference TRBV15 and TRBJ2-5, reads DAMVIQNPRYQVTQFGKPVTLSCSQTLNHNVMYWYQQKSSQAPKLLFHYYDKDFNNEADTPDNFQSRRPNTSFCFLDIRSPGLGDTAMYLCATRSSEGMRTQYFGPGTRLLVL.

This chain links TRBV30 with TRBJ1-5; 11 bases match TRBD1. The CDR3 has 14 amino acids. After removal of 4 bases from V and 6 bases from J, the junction contained 5 bases not matched to a gene. The germline gives CDR1 GTSNPN, CDR2 SVGIG (reference sequence). CDR3 loop: CAWTRGQGAQPQHF. Here the CDR3 DNA reads TGTGCCTGGACTCGCGGACAGGGGGCTCAGCCCCAGCATTTT.